The 3 T cell receptor beta chains in this list originate from one sample, sequenced in a study of human T cells and chemical hapten exposure. Time point defined: patch test 3, about 24 weeks after DPC sensitization. Treatment specified: therapeutic diphenylcyclopropenone sensitization with weekly scalp DPC. TCRdb itself ran the RACE reads through MiXCR, one entry per CDR3 protein. The data contain approximately 80,000 distinct CDR3 sequences, approximately 10% of them singletons. The material was whole blood, obtained in connection with sensitization to the hapten diphenylcyclopropenone (DPC). The origin of the receptors is a woman in her fifties or sixties with alopecia areata. Some clones in this sample may be carry-over from other donors' samples.

The chain has TRBV29-1 and TRBJ2-3; possible D gene TRBD2, 6 bases. The CDR3 contains 13 residues. Trimming shortened V by 3 bases and J by 2 bases, and 9 bases separated the two germline ends. Germline lookup yields CDR1 SQVTM and CDR2 ANQGSEA. The chain's CDR3 is CSVDAGPTDTQYF. The CDR3, as DNA: TGCAGCGTTGATGCGGGGCCCACAGATACGCAGTATTTT.

In its sample, this clonotype was seen a few times. J is TRBJ1-6 and V is TRBV6-5, with 7 nucleotides matching TRBD1. The junction had 16 bases not matched to a gene; V was cut back by 4 bases and J by 10 bases. This CDR3 has 17 amino acids. Germline loops: CDR1 MNHEY, CDR2 SVGAGI. In DNA form, the CDR3 reads TGTGCCAGCAGTTTGAAATCCGCGGGACAGATGTACTCACCCCTCCACTTT. Translation: CASSLKSAGQMYSPLHF.

This clonotype has only a few counts. J is TRBJ2-1 and V is TRBV19; TRBD2 matches 10 bases. CDR3 size: 15 residues. The J segment lost 5 bases and the V segment lost 5 bases, leaving 6 bases of the junction unmatched. CDR1 and CDR2 from the germline V gene are LNHDA and SQIVND (reference sequence). The CDR3 DNA reads TGTGCCAGTAGTCGGCCGGGACTAGCGAACAATGAGCAGTTCTTC. Its protein product is CASSRPGLANNEQFF.